What follows are 30 T cell receptor beta chains derived from one specimen sequenced in a study of blood T cell dynamics during melanoma immunotherapy. Profiling relied on immunoSEQ multiplex PCR, and the TCRdb table lists in-frame clones only, not all of them. Of approximately 6,900 clones listed, around 80% are singletons. Time point specified: pre-treatment baseline. The source was blood, collected from a patient treated with checkpoint blockade. The receptors were sampled from a human donor with melanoma.

This chain links TRBV19 with TRBJ2-7; 9 bases map to TRBD1. V lost 4 bases and J lost 2; bases outside the gene matches: 3. This CDR3 is built from 14 residues. Germline V gene data show CDR1 as LNHDA and CDR2 as SQIVND (reference sequence). In DNA form, the CDR3 reads TGTGCCAGTAGTACCAGACAGGGGGCCTACGAGCAGTACTTC. Protein sequence: CASSTRQGAYEQYF.

The chain combines TRBV11-2 with TRBJ2-2; 10 bases match TRBD2. Germline V gene lookup returns CDR1 SGHAT and CDR2 FQNNGV. CDR3 size: 16 residues. V was pared by 4 bases and J by 0 bases, with 2 bases of the junction left unmatched. The CDR3 sequence: CASSWTSGSNTGELFF. The DNA of the CDR3 is TGTGCCAGCAGCTGGACTAGCGGATCGAACACCGGGGAGCTGTTTTTT.

The chain employs TRBV18 and TRBJ1-1; TRBD1 matches 8 bases. Germline CDR1 and CDR2: KGHSH and LQKENI. The CDR3 is 14 amino acids. J lost 0 bases, V lost 5 bases, and 2 bases had no gene match. The CDR3 here is CASSTDRVNTEAFF. The DNA for the CDR3 is TGTGCCAGCTCAACGGACAGGGTGAACACTGAAGCTTTCTTT.

The rearrangement uses TRBV25-1 and TRBJ1-6, with TRBD1 as a possible D gene (6 bases). Per the germline V gene, CDR1 is MGHDK and CDR2 is SYGVNS. The CDR3 extends over 16 amino acids. V shed 0 bases and J shed 6 bases, with 12 bases lying between them. In DNA, the CDR3 is TGTGCCAGCAGTGAATACCCAGGGGTGACTAATTCACCCCTCCACTTT. Translation gives CASSEYPGVTNSPLHF.

The chain uses TRBV4-1 and TRBJ2-7; maybe TRBD1 (6 bases). Germline lookup yields CDR1 MGHRA and CDR2 YSYEKL. Trimming stripped 0 bases from V and 6 bases from J, with 24 bases between. This CDR3 contains 18 residues. The DNA for the CDR3 is TGCGCCAGCAGCCAAGAGCCCATGTTAAATCCAGGGGTTCGCGAGCAGTACTTC. This gives the protein CASSQEPMLNPGVREQYF.

The V and J genes are TRBV2 and TRBJ2-1; 7 nucleotides line up with TRBD2. Germline V gene lookup returns CDR1 SNHLY and CDR2 FYNNEI. The CDR3 spans 14 residues. The V segment lost 3 bases and the J segment 5 bases; nucleotides outside the gene matches: 4. The CDR3 region has the DNA TGTGCCAGCAGTGAGGCGGGAGCTCACAATGAGCAGTTCTTC. It is translated as CASSEAGAHNEQFF.

This rearrangement joins TRBV5-4 to TRBJ1-3; 9 bases match TRBD1. Germline CDR1 reads SGHNT; CDR2 reads YYREEE (reference sequence). Trimming removed 4 bases from V and 4 bases from J; junction bases left unmatched: 9. This CDR3 region has 16 residues. CDR3: CASSTGQGPGGNTIYF. CDR3 in DNA: TGTGCCAGCAGCACAGGACAGGGGCCGGGCGGAAACACCATATATTTT.

V is TRBV29-1 and J is TRBJ1-1; 7 bases map to TRBD1. Germline V gives CDR1 SQVTM, CDR2 ANQGSEA. The ends lost 7 bases at V and 0 bases at J; junction bases unmatched: 8. The CDR3 has 14 residues. CDR3 loop: CSAHRDSVNTEAFF. The CDR3 nucleotides read TGCAGCGCCCACCGGGACAGTGTGAACACTGAAGCTTTCTTT.

The CDR3 region is CASSEDREDTQYF. The CDR3 DNA sequence: TGTGCCAGCAGTGAGGACAGGGAAGATACGCAGTATTTT. V usage is TRBV2 and J usage is TRBJ2-3; 8 nucleotides align to TRBD1. The germline gives CDR1 SNHLY, CDR2 FYNNEI. The J segment lost 5 bases and the V segment lost 3 bases, leaving 1 base of the junction unmatched. The CDR3 consists of 13 residues.

The chain's CDR3 is CAISAIRGRDAGELFF. The CDR3 nucleotides are TGTGCCATCAGTGCTATCCGTGGGAGGGATGCCGGGGAGCTGTTTTTT. The rearrangement joins TRBV10-3 to TRBJ2-2; 7 bases are a match to TRBD2. V shed 4 bases and J 6 bases; nucleotides not matched to a gene: 11. This CDR3 region has 16 residues. From germline, CDR1 is ENHRY and CDR2 SYGVKD.

The rearrangement joins TRBV4-1 to TRBJ1-6; unclear D gene. The CDR3 has 17 amino acids. V was trimmed by 0 bases and J by 0 bases, leaving 9 bases between them. Germline V CDR1 and CDR2: MGHRA, YSYEKL. CDR3 nucleotide sequence: TGCGCCAGCAGCCAAGATCTGGCAAGCTCCTATAATTCACCCCTCCACTTT. Residues: CASSQDLASSYNSPLHF.

The chain recombines TRBV14 with TRBJ2-1; 8 positions agree with TRBD1. The length of the CDR3 is 20 residues. V was pared by 7 bases and J by 0 bases, with 20 bases of the junction left unmatched. CDR1 and CDR2 from the germline V gene are SGHDN and FVKESK. The CDR3 sequence: CASTRFPGQVSSSSYNEQFF. The DNA for the CDR3 is TGTGCCAGCACCCGGTTTCCGGGACAGGTATCATCGAGCTCCTACAATGAGCAGTTCTTC. Full variable domain (rest looked up from reference TRBV14 and TRBJ2-1): EAGVTQFPSHSVIEKGQTVTLRCDPISGHDNLYWYRRVMGKEIKFLLHFVKESKQDESGMPNNRFLAERTGGTYSTLKVQPAELEDSGVYFCASTRFPGQVSSSSYNEQFFGPGTRLTVL.

This clone has just one count. This chain links TRBV29-1 with TRBJ2-5; D not certain. CDR1 SQVTM and CDR2 ANQGSEA come from the germline V gene. CDR3 length: 12 residues. Trimming cost V 4 bases and J 2 bases, with 8 bases left between them. This CDR3 reads CSVGGDQETQYF. The CDR3 DNA follows: TGCAGCGTTGGAGGAGATCAAGAGACCCAGTACTTC.

The chain employs TRBV5-8 and TRBJ2-6; a weak D match, TRBD1 (5 bases). Germline V gene data show CDR1 as SGHTS and CDR2 as YDEGEE. The V gene lost 3 bases and the J gene lost 4 bases, with 11 bases spanning the gap. The CDR3 is made up of 15 amino acids. This CDR3 is CASSSAGFGANVLTF. The DNA for the CDR3 is TGTGCCAGCAGCTCTGCAGGGTTCGGGGCCAACGTCCTGACTTTC.

The J gene is TRBJ1-2, the V gene TRBV2; 8 nucleotides agree with TRBD1. Unmatched junction bases numbered 10, after V lost 5 bases and J lost 8 bases. Germline CDR1 SNHLY, CDR2 FYNNEI. The CDR3 covers 14 residues. This CDR3 is CASSTGGWDGGYTF. CDR3 nucleotides: TGTGCCAGCAGTACAGGGGGGTGGGATGGCGGCTACACCTTC.

This chain connects TRBV30 to TRBJ2-2; D might be TRBD1 (5 bases). Germline values: CDR1 GTSNPN, CDR2 SVGIG (reference sequence). The ends were cut back, 3 bases at V and 12 bases at J, with 11 bases in the middle. There are 11 residues in the CDR3. The CDR3 DNA reads TGTGCCTGGAGACAGGACGTGAAGCTGTTTTTT. It is translated as CAWRQDVKLFF.

V gene TRBV10-3 combines with J gene TRBJ2-7, with unresolved D. The CDR3 contains 14 residues. The V gene's germline CDR1 is ENHRY and CDR2 SYGVKD. V shed 3 bases and J shed 0 bases, with 9 bases lying between them. CDR3 sequence: CAISDLWSSYEQYF. In DNA form, the CDR3 reads TGTGCCATCAGTGATCTTTGGAGCTCCTACGAGCAGTACTTC.

The chain combines TRBV19 with TRBJ2-1; D might be TRBD1 (6 bases). This CDR3 is built from 14 residues. Germline CDR1 LNHDA, CDR2 SQIVND (reference sequence). Trimming cost V 7 bases and J 0 bases, with 10 bases left between them. CDR3 amino acids: CASKDSSSYNEQFF. The CDR3 nucleotides read TGTGCCAGTAAGGACAGTAGCTCCTACAATGAGCAGTTCTTC.

The V gene is TRBV5-6, the J gene TRBJ1-3; a possible D gene is TRBD1 (5 bases). V was clipped by 7 bases and J by 1 base, with 9 bases between them. CDR1 and CDR2 from the germline V gene are SGHDT and YYEEEE. The length of the CDR3 is 13 residues. CDR3 nucleotide sequence: TGTGCCAGCGGGACGGGTTCTGGAAACACCATATATTTT. The encoded protein is CASGTGSGNTIYF.

This clone is a singleton in its sample. This rearrangement joins TRBV5-1 to TRBJ1-2; 7 bases match TRBD1. V lost 0 bases to trimming and J lost 8 bases; unmatched junction nucleotides: 10. CDR1 is SGHRS, CDR2 YFSETQ, per germline. This CDR3 comprises 15 residues. The CDR3 DNA is TGCGCCAGCAGCTTGGATAACAGGGGATTGAGCGGCTACACCTTC. Protein product: CASSLDNRGLSGYTF. The full variable domain, its missing parts supplied by reference TRBV5-1 and TRBJ1-2, is KAGVTQTPRYLIKTRGQQVTLSCSPISGHRSVSWYQQTPGQGLQFLFEYFSETQRNKGNFPGRFSGRQFSNSRSEMNVSTLELGDSALYLCASSLDNRGLSGYTFGSGTRLTVV.

The chain recombines TRBV11-2 with TRBJ1-4, with D hard to call. Trimming removed 3 bases at V and 2 bases at J, with 7 bases between. The CDR3 is made up of 14 amino acids. Germline V gene lookup returns CDR1 SGHAT and CDR2 FQNNGV. The CDR3 coding sequence is TGTGCCAGCAGCTTCACAGTCACTAATGAAAAACTGTTTTTT. Amino acids: CASSFTVTNEKLFF.

V is TRBV5-1 and J is TRBJ2-1; D possibly uses TRBD1 or TRBD2 (5 bases each). CDR3 length equals 15 residues. The germline V gene encodes CDR1 SGHRS and CDR2 YFSETQ. V was trimmed by 5 bases and J by 10 bases, leaving 22 bases between them. This chain's CDR3 is CASSPGTSPIWEQFF. The CDR3 coding sequence is TGCGCCAGCAGTCCCGGGACCTCCCCAATATGGGAGCAGTTCTTC.

The chain uses TRBV7-3 and TRBJ2-7; D is unresolved. The length of the CDR3 is 13 residues. Germline CDR1 SGHTA, CDR2 FQGTGA. Deletions cut 2 bases from V and 7 bases from J, with 12 bases between. CDR3 protein: CASSLDGPWEQYF. The CDR3 nucleotides read TGTGCCAGCAGCTTAGACGGGCCGTGGGAGCAGTACTTC. Full variable domain (missing parts from reference TRBV7-3 and TRBJ2-7): GAGVSQTPSNKVTEKGKYVELRCDPISGHTALYWYRQSLGQGPEFLIYFQGTGAADDSGLPNDRFFAVRPEGSVSTLKIQRTERGDSAVYLCASSLDGPWEQYFGPGTRLTVT.

V and J are TRBV7-9 and TRBJ2-7; D not certain. This CDR3 contains 13 residues. Germline V lookup: CDR1 SEHNR, CDR2 FQNEAQ (reference sequence). V was shortened by 5 bases and J by 3 bases, with 11 bases between the two germline ends. The CDR3 sequence: CASSPHAHYEQYF. The CDR3, as DNA: TGTGCCAGCAGCCCACATGCCCACTACGAGCAGTACTTC.

The chain has TRBV4-1 and TRBJ1-5; D is unresolved. Germline lookup yields CDR1 MGHRA and CDR2 YSYEKL. V gave up 2 bases and J gave up 1 base, with 12 bases separating them. This CDR3 is 16 amino acids long. The CDR3 bases are TGCGCCAGCAGCCAAACGGCCGGGTCGAGCAATCAGCCCCAGCATTTT. Translating gives CASSQTAGSSNQPQHF.

With respect to this clone: A junction boundary mismatches the germline segment, possibly from a read error. This chain joins TRBV19 and TRBJ1-6; D remains ambiguous. This CDR3 comprises 16 residues. Germline CDR1 is LNHDA and CDR2 is SQIVND (reference sequence). The CDR3 region is CASSGDYRSYNSPLHF. DNA for the CDR3: TGTGCTAGTAGTGGGGATTACCGCTCCTATAATTCACCCCTCCACTTT.

V gene TRBV2 combines with J gene TRBJ1-4, with no clear D. With 0 bases removed from V and 8 bases from J, the gap between germline ends came to 10 bases. This CDR3 is built from 14 residues. Germline V gives CDR1 SNHLY, CDR2 FYNNEI. DNA of the CDR3: TGTGCCAGCAGTGAAGCCCCCTCAACCGAAAAACTGTTTTTT. Its protein product is CASSEAPSTEKLFF.

This clone was found a few times. CDR3 loop: CASSGQAGTEAFF. CDR3 nucleotide sequence: TGTGCCAGCAGCGGACAGGCGGGGACTGAAGCTTTCTTT. The chain couples TRBV9 to TRBJ1-1; tentative D call: TRBD1 (6 bases). The CDR3 loop spans 13 amino acids. Trimming shortened V by 3 bases and J by 5 bases, and 11 bases separated the two germline ends. The V gene's germline CDR1 is SGDLS and CDR2 YYNGEE.

This clone appeared a single time. The chain links TRBV7-9 to TRBJ2-7; no clear D gene. The CDR3 is 14 amino acids. V shed 5 bases and J shed 1 base, with 12 bases lying between them. CDR1 and CDR2 (germline): SEHNR, FQNEAQ (reference sequence). The CDR3 DNA follows: TGTGCCAGCAGCACGCGAGCATCGTCCTACGAGCAGTACTTC. This encodes CASSTRASSYEQYF.

This chain's CDR3 is CSAGREGSGANVLTF. The DNA for the CDR3 is TGCAGCGCCGGGAGGGAGGGTTCTGGGGCCAACGTCCTGACTTTC. The chain uses TRBV29-1 and TRBJ2-6, with 8 bases fitting TRBD2. The length of the CDR3 is 15 residues. Unmatched junction bases numbered 6, after V lost 7 bases and J lost 1 base. Germline CDR1 SQVTM, CDR2 ANQGSEA.